This T cell receptor delta chain was profiled in a study of γδ T cells in repeated Plasmodium falciparum infection (dated by TCRdb to about 2021). Looking at the study overall: The natural-infection arm enrolled Malian children exposed to intense seasonal malaria transmission, compared against age and gender matched Australian children. Four controlled human malaria infections were administered to several malaria-naive U.S. adults over around 620 days by bites from P. falciparum NF54-infected Anopheles stephensi mosquitoes. Controlled-infection subjects were sampled at baseline, immediately before selected infections, and 21 days after each infection. Malian gammadelta TCR repertoires were analysed cross-sectionally in periods with no transmission and longitudinally across episodes of acute febrile malaria. The study examined how repeated Plasmodium falciparum infection shapes the human gammadelta T cell repertoire, using natural infection in Mali and controlled human malaria infection. General findings and caveats noted by the study authors: Compared with the repertoires of Australian children, the Vdelta2-negative gammadelta TCR repertoires of Malian children appeared more clonally expanded, less diverse and less shared. Vgamma9/Vdelta2+ TCR repertoires showed a highly stable polyclonal repertoire over time and infection, with many inter-individual overlapping TCRgamma sequences. The controlled-infection cohort was small, limiting analysis of inter-individual variability in gammadelta T cell responses. The Malian cohort came from a small rural village of predominantly one ethnic group, limiting generalizability. In Vdelta2-negative gammadelta TCR repertoires, which were largely Vdelta1+, repeated controlled infections appeared to drive waves of new clonotype selection.

For bulk TCR repertoire analysis, Vgamma9/Vdelta2+ and Vdelta2-negative gammadelta T cell populations were isolated by flow sorting from peripheral blood mononuclear cells. Library construction relied on multiplex PCR. Sequencing relied on an Illumina MiSeq. Each sorted gammadelta T cell sample was sequenced for both the TCR gamma (TRG) and TCR delta (TRD) chains. Processing in the source paper ran as follows. The repertoire analyses used clonotype tree plots, the accumulated frequency of the top 20 clonotypes, and diversity index (DI) and D75 metrics. TCRdb reprocessed the public reads with the caller CATT; rows with the same DNA were merged afterwards. The authors' filters were not applied to this entry. This sample lists around 46,000 delta-chain clones; 1.9% were detected once. The ten largest make up approximately 24% of the sample. CDR3 length: 17 amino acids, cysteine to phenylalanine. The CDR3 DNA has 51 bases and is translated from base 1. From V the trimming removes 0 bases and from J it removes 7 bases, while the gene matches leave 15 bases of the junction unaccounted for. Per the germline V gene (reference sequence), VTNFRS is the CDR1 and LTSSGIE is the CDR2.

This clone showed up many times. Its antigen is not yet known. This DNA's translation differs at residue 13 from TCRdb's protein, which comes from a much larger clone; a read error is likely, and the protein shown is translated from the DNA. The source of this sequence is a pool of human donors (malaria-infected and uninfected, not separated). Source material: gamma-delta T cells from blood. This chain is built from TRAV36/DV7 and TRDJ1; TRDD3 aligns with 10 central bases. The nucleotide sequence is TGTGCTGTGGAGGCCCGGGGGGATACGACGGCGGACGGTAAACTCATCTTT. Its coded protein is CAVEARGDTTADGKLIF.